Below are 32 T cell receptor beta chains sequenced from a single sample in a study of blood T cell repertoires in COVID-19. Clones were sequenced by immunoSEQ multiplex PCR, and TCRdb holds only the in-frame ones, with some missing. The sample holds 300,000 to 450,000 clones, 87% seen once. Sequenced input: peripheral blood. The receptor source for this set is a woman aged 25 to 39 with COVID-19, enrolled during active disease.

The CDR3 sequence is CASSSTLGGPVGELFF. CDR3 nucleotide sequence: TGTGCCAGCAGTTCTACACTGGGAGGGCCGGTCGGGGAGCTGTTTTTT. The chain has TRBV2 and TRBJ2-2, with TRBD2 matching 7 bases. Losses at the gene ends were 5 bases for V and 7 bases for J; bases not matched to a gene: 13. The CDR3 runs to 16 residues. Germline lookup yields CDR1 SNHLY and CDR2 FYNNEI.

The chain is built from TRBV29-1 and TRBJ2-7; the D gene is possibly TRBD1 (6 bases). CDR1 and CDR2 (germline): SQVTM, ANQGSEA. V was cut by 6 bases and J by 6 bases, with 15 bases left in between. The CDR3 spans 12 residues. The CDR3 nucleotides read TGCAGCGTGTCAGGGGAAGATTTCGAGCAGTACTTC. Amino acids: CSVSGEDFEQYF.

The rearrangement links TRBV19 to TRBJ2-1; 9 bases align to TRBD2. V shed 1 base and J 6 bases; nucleotides not matched to a gene: 10. The germline gives CDR1 LNHDA, CDR2 SQIVND (reference sequence). The CDR3 runs to 17 residues. The CDR3 loop is CASSIAPIAGVINEQFF. CDR3 sequence (DNA): TGTGCCAGTAGTATAGCCCCCATAGCGGGAGTGATCAATGAGCAGTTCTTC.

The chain couples TRBV4-1 to TRBJ2-2, with 8 bases that match TRBD2. Germline V CDR1 and CDR2: MGHRA, YSYEKL. V lost 6 bases to trimming and J lost 4 bases; unmatched junction nucleotides: 7. CDR3 length equals 15 residues. The CDR3 DNA reads as TGCGCCAGCAGTGGGGCGGGGGGCATCACCGGGGAGCTGTTTTTT. Its translation: CASSGAGGITGELFF.

This rearrangement joins TRBV5-1 to TRBJ2-7; 9 bases fit TRBD2. The CDR3 has 18 amino acids. In germline, CDR1 is SGHRS, CDR2 YFSETQ. Trimming removed 3 bases from V and 2 bases from J; junction bases left unmatched: 15. CDR3 loop: CASSWGVSFSGSAYEQYF. CDR3 nucleotides: TGCGCCAGCAGCTGGGGGGTGAGCTTTAGCGGGAGTGCCTACGAGCAGTACTTC.

This clone has only one observation. This chain uses TRBV3-1 (or the pseudogene TRBV3-2) with TRBJ2-7; 7 bases match TRBD1. The CDR3 spans 14 residues. Germline V gives CDR1 LGHDT, CDR2 YNNKEL (reference sequence). V shed 4 bases and J 2 bases; nucleotides not matched to a gene: 5. The CDR3 loop is CASSLLDRAYEQYF. The CDR3 DNA is TGTGCCAGCAGCCTTCTAGACAGGGCCTACGAGCAGTACTTC.

The chain recombines TRBV5-1 with TRBJ2-2; 11 bases agree with TRBD1. This CDR3 is 16 amino acids long. Germline V gene data show CDR1 as SGHRS and CDR2 as YFSETQ. The ends lost 3 bases at V and 5 bases at J; junction bases unmatched: 6. The CDR3 nucleotides are TGCGCCAGCAGCTCCGGACAGGGGGCGCGGACCGGGGAGCTGTTTTTT. Amino acids: CASSSGQGARTGELFF.

About this clone: The identical CDR3 is also encoded by other nucleotide sequences in the sample. This chain uses TRBV6-5 with TRBJ1-4; D is uncertain. Germline CDR1 MNHEY, CDR2 SVGAGI. V was pared by 2 bases and J by 0 bases, with 4 bases between. The CDR3 consists of 14 residues. The chain's CDR3 is CASSYRATNEKLFF. The CDR3 DNA is TGTGCCAGCAGTTACCGTGCAACTAATGAAAAACTGTTTTTT.

V is TRBV6-6 and J is TRBJ2-3, with D possibly TRBD2 on 5 matching bases. This CDR3 comprises 14 residues. The V end was cut by 7 bases, the J end by 4 bases, with 15 bases between. CDR1 and CDR2 (germline): MNHNY, SVGAGI (reference sequence). The CDR3 bases are TGTGCCAGCAACCACCCTAGCCGCCCAGATACGCAGTATTTT. Protein: CASNHPSRPDTQYF.

For the CDR3, the DNA is TGTGCCAGCAGGCGAGGACTAGCGGGAATCACAGATACGCAGTATTTT. It is translated as CASRRGLAGITDTQYF. The chain employs TRBV27 and TRBJ2-3, with 12 bases matching TRBD2. Losses at the gene ends were 6 bases for V and 2 bases for J; bases not matched to a gene: 6. CDR3 length: 16 amino acids. Germline lookup yields CDR1 MNHEY and CDR2 SMNVEV (reference sequence).

This chain uses TRBV6-5 with TRBJ2-1; 9 bases match TRBD2. Trimming at V came to 7 bases and at J to 6 bases, leaving 10 bases not matched to a gene. This CDR3 is built from 15 residues. Germline loops: CDR1 MNHEY, CDR2 SVGAGI. This CDR3 is CASTLAGGWGNEQFF. The CDR3 DNA follows: TGTGCCAGCACCCTGGCGGGAGGGTGGGGCAATGAGCAGTTCTTC.

The rearrangement links TRBV28 to TRBJ2-7, with D possibly being TRBD1 (6 bases). V lost 6 bases and J 5 bases, leaving 17 bases between the germline ends. There are 14 residues in the CDR3. CDR1 and CDR2 (germline): MDHEN, SYDVKM. The CDR3 reads CASRPQGRIDEQYF. CDR3 DNA sequence: TGTGCCAGCAGGCCTCAGGGGCGCATCGACGAGCAGTACTTC. Based on the CDR3 plus reference TRBV28 and TRBJ2-7, the full variable domain is DVKVTQSSRYLVKRTGEKVFLECVQDMDHENMFWYRQDPGLGLRLIYFSYDVKMKEKGDIPEGYSVSREKKERFSLILESASTNQTSMYLCASRPQGRIDEQYFGPGTRLTVT.

The gene calls are TRBV5-1 and TRBJ2-7; 9 nucleotides match TRBD1. V gave up 1 base and J gave up 0 bases; unmatched junction bases: 8. The CDR3 sequence is 17 residues long. CDR1 and CDR2 from the germline V gene are SGHRS and YFSETQ. CDR3 nucleotides: TGCGCCAGCAGCTTGTGGGGACAGGGAGCGGGCTCCTACGAGCAGTACTTC. Its translation: CASSLWGQGAGSYEQYF.

The chain uses TRBV27 and TRBJ2-7, with D maybe TRBD1 (6 bases). Trimming stripped 5 bases from V and 3 bases from J, with 11 bases between. This CDR3 has 13 amino acids. Germline CDR1 is MNHEY and CDR2 is SMNVEV (reference sequence). This CDR3 is CASSPGHNYEQYF. CDR3 bases: TGTGCCAGCAGTCCGGGACACAACTACGAGCAGTACTTC.

CDR3 bases: TGTGCCAGCAGCCCTTCCGGGACTAGCGGACAAGAGACCCAGTACTTC. Amino acid sequence: CASSPSGTSGQETQYF. The gene calls are TRBV3-1 (or the pseudogene TRBV3-2) and TRBJ2-5, with 11 bases lining up with TRBD2. CDR1 is LGHDT and CDR2 is YNNKEL in the germline V gene (reference sequence). V was pared by 4 bases and J by 2 bases, with 6 bases of the junction left unmatched. The CDR3 runs 16 residues.

The chain recombines TRBV29-1 with TRBJ2-2, with 10 bases fitting TRBD2. In germline, CDR1 is SQVTM, CDR2 ANQGSEA. The CDR3 is 16 amino acids. The trim removed 4 bases at V and 4 bases at J, leaving 9 bases unmatched. Here the CDR3 DNA reads TGCAGCGTTGGGTTGCTAGCGGGAGTGGGCACCGGGGAGCTGTTTTTT. Its protein is CSVGLLAGVGTGELFF.

V is TRBV30 and J is TRBJ2-1, with D perhaps matching TRBD2 (5 bases). Trimming removed 3 bases from V and 3 bases from J, with 6 bases in between. The CDR3 length is 12 residues. Per germline, CDR1 GTSNPN and CDR2 SVGIG (reference sequence). For the CDR3, the DNA is TGTGCCTGGAGAGGACTCTACAATGAGCAGTTCTTC. Its protein is CAWRGLYNEQFF.

V is TRBV7-6 and J is TRBJ2-7, with D perhaps TRBD2 (6 bases). Germline loops: CDR1 SGHVS, CDR2 FNYEAQ. Deletions cut 5 bases from V and 4 bases from J, with 27 bases between. The CDR3 runs to 18 residues. In DNA form, the CDR3 reads TGTGCCAGCAGCCACTTAGAAGTCCGCCGGGACTTTGGGTACGAGCAGTACTTC. Translation: CASSHLEVRRDFGYEQYF.

The rearrangement uses TRBV7-9 and TRBJ2-7; TRBD2 might be the D (6 bases). V lost 0 bases, J lost 9 bases, and 9 bases lay in between. The V gene's germline CDR1 is SEHNR and CDR2 FQNEAQ (reference sequence). There are 12 residues in the CDR3. The CDR3 coding sequence is TGTGCCAGCAGCTTAGCGGGTAGCGGGCAGTACTTC. This translates into CASSLAGSGQYF.

This clone was seen once. This chain joins TRBV19 and TRBJ2-7, with 7 bases identical to TRBD2. J gave up 4 bases and V 5 bases, and 11 bases lay outside the gene matches. This CDR3 has 15 amino acids. CDR1 LNHDA and CDR2 SQIVND come from the germline V gene (reference sequence). CDR3 loop: CASSLGSGVPYEQYF. In DNA form, the CDR3 reads TGTGCCAGTAGTCTCGGCAGCGGGGTTCCTTACGAGCAGTACTTC.

The chain has TRBV27 and TRBJ2-1, with 9 bases that match TRBD2. CDR1 and CDR2 (germline): MNHEY, SMNVEV (reference sequence). The CDR3 totals 16 residues. J lost 2 bases, V lost 2 bases, and 4 bases had no gene match. The CDR3 sequence: CASSLIGGRAYNEQFF. The CDR3, as DNA: TGTGCCAGCAGTTTAATCGGCGGGAGGGCCTACAATGAGCAGTTCTTC.

In its sample, this clone was seen a few times. J is TRBJ2-7 and V is TRBV3-1 (or the pseudogene TRBV3-2), with 13 bases lining up with TRBD2. The germline V gene has CDR1 LGHDT and CDR2 YNNKEL (reference sequence). The length of the CDR3 is 15 residues. V shed 4 bases and J 6 bases; nucleotides not matched to a gene: 6. For the CDR3, the DNA is TGTGCCAGCAGCCTAGGACTAGCGGGAGATCCCGAGCAGTACTTC. This encodes CASSLGLAGDPEQYF.

The chain has TRBV14 and TRBJ1-1; D unclear. The CDR3 is 13 amino acids. Germline V gene sequence: CDR1 SGHDN, CDR2 FVKESK. V lost 6 bases and J lost 3, with 11 bases in between. The CDR3 spells CASSQTGYTEAFF. CDR3 bases: TGTGCCAGCAGTCAAACGGGATACACTGAAGCTTTCTTT.

This clone was detected a few times. Within the sample, other DNA sequences also encode this same CDR3. The chain is built from TRBV28 and TRBJ1-2, with D perhaps matching TRBD1 (5 bases). V was trimmed by 3 bases and J by 4 bases, leaving 9 bases between them. The CDR3 spans 13 residues. Per germline, CDR1 MDHEN and CDR2 SYDVKM. The CDR3 sequence is CASSFRGLYGYTF. CDR3 coding DNA: TGTGCCAGCAGTTTTAGGGGTCTCTATGGCTACACCTTC.

The chain recombines TRBV7-2 with TRBJ2-7; 9 bases align to TRBD2. The trim removed 5 bases at V and 0 bases at J, leaving 8 bases unmatched. Germline assignment: CDR1 SGHTA and CDR2 FQGNSA. The CDR3 totals 16 residues. The CDR3 region has the DNA TGTGCCAGCAGCCCCCCCGGCGGGAGGGCCTCCTACGAGCAGTACTTC. Its protein is CASSPPGGRASYEQYF.

The rearrangement joins TRBV18 to TRBJ2-7; weak D call: TRBD2 (7 bases). Germline CDR1 reads KGHSH; CDR2 reads LQKENI. The CDR3 consists of 13 residues. V dropped 3 bases and J dropped 5 bases, with 11 bases sitting between them. CDR3 region: CASSPGGADEQYF. The CDR3 DNA reads TGTGCCAGCTCACCGGGGGGGGCGGACGAGCAGTACTTC. Supplemented by reference TRBV18 and TRBJ2-7, the full variable domain reads NAGVMQNPRHLVRRRGQEARLRCSPMKGHSHVYWYRQLPEEGLKFMVYLQKENIIDESGMPKERFSAEFPKEGPSILRIQQVVRGDSAAYFCASSPGGADEQYFGPGTRLTVT.

This chain uses TRBV9 with TRBJ2-7, with unresolved D. V was pared by 0 bases and J by 5 bases, with 6 bases between. The germline gives CDR1 SGDLS, CDR2 YYNGEE. The CDR3 extends over 12 amino acids. The CDR3 loop is CASSVGGNEQYF. In nucleotides, the CDR3 is TGTGCCAGCAGCGTAGGAGGTAACGAGCAGTACTTC.

V usage is TRBV4-3 and J usage is TRBJ1-6, with 10 bases that match TRBD1. After removal of 1 base from V and 9 bases from J, the junction contained 0 bases not matched to a gene. There are 14 residues in the CDR3. Germline lookup yields CDR1 LGHNA and CDR2 YSLEER. CDR3 amino acids: CASSQGTGGSPLHF. CDR3 bases: TGCGCCAGCAGCCAAGGGACAGGGGGTTCACCCCTCCACTTT.

The V and J genes are TRBV10-1 and TRBJ2-1, with TRBD2 identical over 7 bases. This CDR3 comprises 13 residues. Germline V gene data show CDR1 as WNHNN and CDR2 as SYGVQD (reference sequence). The V segment lost 5 bases and the J segment 5 bases; nucleotides outside the gene matches: 3. The CDR3 reads CASSWLADNEQFF. The CDR3 coding sequence is TGCGCCAGCAGTTGGCTAGCGGACAATGAGCAGTTCTTC.

The V and J genes are TRBV11-3 and TRBJ2-5; TRBD2 matches at 13 bases. Germline assignment: CDR1 SGHNT and CDR2 YENEEA. The ends lost 5 bases at V and 4 bases at J; junction bases unmatched: 10. CDR3 length: 17 residues. The CDR3 DNA reads as TGTGCCAGCAGCAAACGGACTAGCGGGAGCTATGGAGAGACCCAGTACTTC. It specifies CASSKRTSGSYGETQYF.

This clone was found once. The chain joins TRBV6-4 to TRBJ1-2; D call uncertain. Trimming stripped 6 bases from V and 2 bases from J, with 7 bases between. The CDR3 has 12 residues. Germline loops: CDR1 MRHNA, CDR2 SNTAGT. For the CDR3, the DNA is TGTGCCAGCAGCCGAGGCAACTATGGCTACACCTTC. Translation gives CASSRGNYGYTF.

V usage is TRBV4-1 and J usage is TRBJ2-3, with D possibly TRBD1 on 5 matching bases. CDR3 length equals 16 residues. V lost 2 bases to trimming and J lost 10 bases, with 22 bases between them. The germline V gene has CDR1 MGHRA and CDR2 YSYEKL. The CDR3 reads CASSQHQGNLVEAQYF. The CDR3 coding sequence is TGCGCCAGCAGCCAACACCAGGGAAACCTGGTGGAAGCGCAGTATTTT.